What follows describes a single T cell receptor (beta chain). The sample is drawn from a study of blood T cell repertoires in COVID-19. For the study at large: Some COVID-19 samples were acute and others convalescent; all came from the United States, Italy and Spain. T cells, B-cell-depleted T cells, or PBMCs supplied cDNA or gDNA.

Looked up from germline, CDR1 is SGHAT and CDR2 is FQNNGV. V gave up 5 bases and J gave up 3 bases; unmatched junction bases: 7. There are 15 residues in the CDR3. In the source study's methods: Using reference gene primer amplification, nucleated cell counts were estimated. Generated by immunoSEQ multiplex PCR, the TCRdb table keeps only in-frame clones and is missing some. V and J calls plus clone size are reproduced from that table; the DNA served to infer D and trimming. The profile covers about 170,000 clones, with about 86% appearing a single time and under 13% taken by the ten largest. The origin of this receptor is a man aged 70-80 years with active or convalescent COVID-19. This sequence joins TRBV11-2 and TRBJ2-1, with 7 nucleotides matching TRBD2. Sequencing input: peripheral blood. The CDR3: CASSPGLGGYNEQFF. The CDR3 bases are TGTGCCAGCAGCCCAGGACTAGGCGGCTACAATGAGCAGTTCTTC.